This T cell receptor (beta chain) comes out of a study of control samples from healthy donors and cancer patients. The table came from immunoSEQ multiplex PCR; TCRdb's copy has only in-frame clones and leaves some out. The sample shows over 150,000 clones, roughly 93% of them seen only once. The CDR3 covers 14 residues. Germline V lookup: CDR1 SGHTA, CDR2 FQGNSA. The junction had 5 bases not matched to a gene; V was cut back by 1 base and J by 7 bases. The sequenced sample consisted of blood. V usage is TRBV7-2 and J usage is TRBJ1-1; 8 bases align to TRBD1. The origin of this receptor is a man aged 18 to 29 in good health. In DNA, the CDR3 is TGTGCCAGCAGCTTAGGACAGGGGCAAGTTGAAGCTTTCTTT. It translates to CASSLGQGQVEAFF.